The rows below give T cell receptor beta chains drawn from one sample of a study of early T cells in non-severe SARS-CoV-2 infection. TCRdb re-called the 5' RACE reads through MiXCR, storing one row per CDR3 protein. Of tens of thousands of distinct CDR3 sequences listed, approximately 10% are singletons. Material: whole blood. These receptors all come from an adult who was a healthcare worker with PCR-confirmed SARS-CoV-2 infection or an uninfected control (not recorded which). Both conserved end residues are trimmed from each CDR3. The D gene is left open where the match is weak.

cdr3_aa	v_call	j_call	d_call
ASSQGQGNSPLH	TRBV11-2	TRBJ1-6	TRBD1
ASTRTIAGEETQY	TRBV7-9	TRBJ2-5	TRBD2
ASSFPGTSGSNEQF	TRBV7-2	TRBJ2-1	TRBD2
ATSDLFGELF	TRBV24-1	TRBJ2-2	.
ASNRAISDTQY	TRBV2	TRBJ2-3	.
ASRAGDFSTDTQY	TRBV12-3/TRBV12-4	TRBJ2-3	.
ASSVGGRGTNGYT	TRBV9	TRBJ1-2	TRBD1
ASSAGGNYGYT	TRBV5-1	TRBJ1-2	.
ASSGTSGNQETQY	TRBV25-1	TRBJ2-5	TRBD2
ASSVTGHTEAF	TRBV2	TRBJ1-1	.
ASSFPLAGVPGELF	TRBV6-2/TRBV6-3	TRBJ2-2	TRBD2
ATSDPPERQETQY	TRBV24-1	TRBJ2-5	.
ASSLVGTADTQY	TRBV7-2	TRBJ2-3	.
ASSFRRAQYEQY	TRBV11-2	TRBJ2-7	.
SAGQDTQY	TRBV20-1	TRBJ2-3	.
ASSRSRGGVYEQY	TRBV19	TRBJ2-7	TRBD2
ASSLRQGAYEQY	TRBV7-9	TRBJ2-7	TRBD1
SARDRGRSIRNSPLH	TRBV20-1	TRBJ1-6	.
ASSQGLEQY	TRBV3-1	TRBJ2-7	.
ASSFGEDIQY	TRBV11-2	TRBJ2-4	.
ASGEQGFMDTQY	TRBV3-1	TRBJ2-3	.
ASSLLKGGNEQF	TRBV7-3	TRBJ2-1	.
SARTQGDQPQH	TRBV20-1	TRBJ1-5	.
SVSWNYGYT	TRBV29-1	TRBJ1-2	.
ASSSGRVMDSPLH	TRBV5-4	TRBJ1-6	.
ASSLGPGQLNTEAF	TRBV11-2	TRBJ1-1	.
ASSLVGVQAF	TRBV5-1	TRBJ1-1	.
ASSPPAGANEKLF	TRBV18	TRBJ1-4	.
ASSVNTGLRQETQY	TRBV9	TRBJ2-5	.
SARGGAPGELF	TRBV20-1	TRBJ2-2	.
ASPAGKNIQY	TRBV25-1	TRBJ2-4	TRBD2
ASSLANSQETQY	TRBV5-1	TRBJ2-5	.
ASNRDRTYEQY	TRBV6-6	TRBJ2-7	TRBD1
ASRQGGGEQY	TRBV19	TRBJ2-7	.
ASSSVQGRGSPLH	TRBV5-1	TRBJ1-6	.
ASSSGTGLSGANVLT	TRBV12-3/TRBV12-4	TRBJ2-6	TRBD1
ASSQFPAGHEQF	TRBV14	TRBJ2-1	.
ASSLGGSGTDTQY	TRBV5-1	TRBJ2-3	.
SVEDWDRGRNEQF	TRBV29-1	TRBJ2-1	TRBD1
ASSQDLGSEGRAYEQY	TRBV4-2	TRBJ2-7	.
ASSLGDGVETQY	TRBV5-1	TRBJ2-5	.
ASSQNLFYEQY	TRBV11-2	TRBJ2-7	.
ASSYTGGHGYT	TRBV5-6	TRBJ1-2	TRBD1
ASSAGHKGGELF	TRBV19	TRBJ2-2	.
ATSALRGEQF	TRBV24-1	TRBJ2-1	.
ASSLRQGLTDTQY	TRBV5-1	TRBJ2-3	TRBD1
ASSHRDPQF	TRBV6-2/TRBV6-3	TRBJ2-1	.
ASSPRRGAISYNEQF	TRBV19	TRBJ2-1	.
ASSLDTAHTY	TRBV7-8	TRBJ1-5	.
ATSAPGRDEQF	TRBV24-1	TRBJ2-1	TRBD2
ASSSRETGELF	TRBV6-2/TRBV6-3	TRBJ2-2	.
ASSQDDGSANTGELF	TRBV4-1	TRBJ2-2	.
ASSTGTTYEQY	TRBV12-3/TRBV12-4	TRBJ2-7	TRBD2